This record looks at one TCR beta chain sequence and its context. Its antigen remains undetermined. Base qualities were left out, and no much larger clone turns up one base away. Libraries were constructed by the immunoSEQ multiplex PCR assay. TCRdb re-hosts the immuneACCESS table, in-frame sequences only. Its copies lack some clones; in the studies checked, an unresolved V gene accounts for under half of them, and the cause for the rest is not known. Recorded for this sample are roughly 60,000 clones; around 92% of them occurred a single time. More than 3.5% of the sample is taken by the ten largest. The record originates from a study of technical replicates of blood from a handful of donors (dated by TCRdb to the late 2010s). The germline ends are 16 bases apart after V is trimmed by 2 bases and J by 7 bases. From cysteine to phenylalanine, the CDR3 is 14 amino acids long. The DNA shown is the 42-base CDR3, in frame from base 1. Based on the germline V gene (reference sequence), the CDR1 and CDR2 sequences are GTSNPN and SVGIG.

The source is a human donor in good health. Some clones in this sample may be carry-over from other donors' samples. The rearrangement joined TRBV30 to TRBJ2-3, with a weak D call of TRBD1 (6 bases match). The source material was PBMCs. Read as DNA, the sequence is TGTGCCTGGAGTACAATCACAGGGCAGCATACGCAGTATTTT. This encodes CAWSTITGQHTQYF.